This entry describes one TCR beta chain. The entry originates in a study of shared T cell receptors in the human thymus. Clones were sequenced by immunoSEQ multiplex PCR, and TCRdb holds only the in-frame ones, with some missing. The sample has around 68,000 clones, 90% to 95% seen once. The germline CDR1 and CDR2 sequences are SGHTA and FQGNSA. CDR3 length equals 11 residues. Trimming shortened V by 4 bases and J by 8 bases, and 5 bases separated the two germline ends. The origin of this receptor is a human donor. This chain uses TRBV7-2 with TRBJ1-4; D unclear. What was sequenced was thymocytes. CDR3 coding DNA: TGTGCCAGCAGCTACCAGGAAAAACTGTTTTTT. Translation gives CASSYQEKLFF.